This entry concerns a single TCR beta chain. A J-beta primer mix and a sample-barcoded 5' primer were used in a second PCR of about 7 to 12 cycles. MiXCR, applied by TCRdb to the 5' RACE reads, yields one record per CDR3 protein. The sample shows approximately 1.5 million distinct CDR3 sequences, about 35% of them seen only once. This entry belongs to a study of blood T cells in healthy people across ages. The CDR3 is made up of 17 amino acids. Germline V gives CDR1 SNHLY, CDR2 FYNNEI. The J segment lost 5 bases and the V segment lost 6 bases, leaving 10 bases of the junction unmatched. J is TRBJ2-1 and V is TRBV2; 13 nucleotides line up with TRBD2. The sample comprised blood. The sequence came from a woman under 40 in good health. As DNA, the CDR3 is TGTGCCAGCAGAGGTATCACTAGCGGGGGGGCAAACAATGAGCAGTTCTTC. Protein: CASRGITSGGANNEQFF.